The rows below give T cell receptor beta chains drawn from one sample of a study of OX40 agonist ivuxolimab in advanced cancers. Some clones are missing from TCRdb's copy, which holds only in-frame ones; the method was immunoSEQ multiplex PCR. Of roughly 24,000 clones in the sample, 80% to 85% were seen once. The sequenced sample was CD4+ or CD8+ T cells sorted from blood, obtained in a trial of the OX40 agonist ivuxolimab. All receptors derive from an adult with an advanced solid tumor such as melanoma, head and neck, liver or kidney cancer. Both conserved end residues are part of each CDR3. Each record gives: D gene, V gene, CDR3 length, clone size, J gene, CDR3 protein, CDR3 DNA. A D gene is named only where the DNA matches it firmly. Where a row states a size, it is once, few, many or the class of an expanded clone; other rows omit it.

.,TRBV11-3,17,once,TRBJ1-3,CASSLRAGQSFGNTIYF,TGTGCCAGCAGCCTTAGGGCCGGGCAGTCCTTCGGAAACACCATATATTTT
TRBD1,TRBV30,16,.,TRBJ2-1,CAWSVQGGVVYNEQFF,TGTGCCTGGAGTGTACAGGGGGGAGTAGTCTACAATGAGCAGTTCTTC
TRBD1,TRBV7-8,15,.,TRBJ2-1,CASSTHRGSPIGQFF,TGTGCCAGCAGCACCCACAGGGGTTCCCCGATCGGGCAGTTCTTC
.,TRBV5-1,13,.,TRBJ2-7,CASLDEAGTQQYF,TGCGCCAGCCTGGACGAGGCAGGGACGCAGCAGTACTTC
.,TRBV27,14,.,TRBJ2-5,CASSPRTRAETQYF,TGTGCCAGCAGTCCCCGGACAAGGGCAGAGACCCAGTACTTC
TRBD1,TRBV30,16,.,TRBJ1-1,CAYDLIPGGMNTEAFF,TGTGCCTACGACCTAATACCAGGGGGAATGAACACTGAAGCTTTCTTT
.,TRBV14,12,.,TRBJ1-5,CALDRGNQPQHF,TGTGCCCTCGACCGAGGCAATCAGCCCCAGCATTTT
.,TRBV12-5,16,once,TRBJ2-1,CASGLSGILAHNEQFF,TGTGCTAGTGGTTTGTCAGGGATTCTAGCCCACAATGAGCAGTTCTTC
.,TRBV11-3,13,few,TRBJ1-2,CASSHGKTYGYTF,TGTGCCAGCAGCCACGGAAAGACCTATGGCTACACCTTC
.,TRBV15,16,.,TRBJ1-3,CATSRDRESSGNTIYF,TGTGCCACCAGCAGAGATCGGGAGTCCTCTGGAAACACCATATATTTT
TRBD2,TRBV18,15,.,TRBJ2-3,CASSPGLAGTDTQYF,TGTGCCAGCTCACCCGGACTAGCGGGGACAGATACGCAGTATTTT
.,TRBV6-6,13,.,TRBJ2-7,CASRPPGPHEQYF,TGTGCCAGCAGGCCACCCGGGCCCCACGAGCAGTACTTC
.,TRBV7-2,14,.,TRBJ2-4,CASSLWVPKNIQYF,TGTGCCAGCAGCTTATGGGTGCCCAAAAACATTCAGTACTTC
TRBD2,TRBV27,15,.,TRBJ2-2,CASSFAGRATGELFF,TGTGCCAGCAGTTTTGCGGGGAGGGCCACCGGGGAGCTGTTTTTT
.,TRBV7-9,13,.,TRBJ2-7,CASSLGSSDEQYF,TGTGCCAGCAGCTTAGGGAGTAGCGACGAGCAGTACTTC
TRBD1,TRBV5-1,16,.,TRBJ1-6,CASSTEPTGGNSPLHF,TGCGCCAGCAGCACGGAACCGACAGGGGGCAATTCACCCCTCCACTTT